This entry lists 24 T cell receptor beta chains sequenced from one sample in a study of cytomegalovirus exposure and HLA in healthy donors. The PCR employed 60 Vbeta primers together with 13 Jbeta primers. Profiling relied on immunoSEQ multiplex PCR, and the TCRdb table lists in-frame clones only, not all of them. The sample has about 140,000 clones, around 78% seen once; the top ten hold about 2.5%. Sequencing used PBMCs. The receptors here all came from a male donor in good health and CMV-seronegative.

This chain links TRBV2 with TRBJ2-2; the match to TRBD1 covers 8 bases. The J segment lost 7 bases and the V segment lost 10 bases, leaving 5 bases of the junction unmatched. The length of the CDR3 is 12 residues. Germline CDR1 and CDR2: SNHLY and FYNNEI. CDR3 sequence reads: CATYRGFGELFF. The CDR3 bases are TGTGCCACCTACAGGGGGTTCGGGGAGCTGTTTTTT.

The chain is built from TRBV7-3 and TRBJ1-5; 11 nucleotides align to TRBD1. This CDR3 has 17 residues. Trimming at V came to 5 bases and at J to 2 bases, leaving 8 bases not matched to a gene. The V gene's germline CDR1 is SGHTA and CDR2 FQGTGA. CDR3 sequence reads: CASSQGQGARGNQPQHF. In DNA form, the CDR3 reads TGTGCCAGCAGCCAAGGACAGGGGGCTCGGGGCAATCAGCCCCAGCATTTT. The full variable domain, its missing parts supplied by reference TRBV7-3 and TRBJ1-5, is GAGVSQTPSNKVTEKGKYVELRCDPISGHTALYWYRQSLGQGPEFLIYFQGTGAADDSGLPNDRFFAVRPEGSVSTLKIQRTERGDSAVYLCASSQGQGARGNQPQHFGDGTRLSIL.

This clone was recorded a few times. The V gene is TRBV5-1, the J gene TRBJ2-5; the match to TRBD2 covers 8 bases. Trimming at V came to 5 bases and at J to 3 bases, leaving 12 bases not matched to a gene. The CDR3 is 16 residues long. Germline CDR1 is SGHRS and CDR2 is YFSETQ. The CDR3 spells CASRGRGQAGEETQYF. As DNA, the CDR3 is TGCGCCAGCAGGGGCCGTGGACAAGCGGGGGAAGAGACCCAGTACTTC.

CDR3 nucleotide sequence: TGCGCCAGCAGCTTGGGGGGAGCGTCCTCCTACGAGCAGTACTTC. Amino acids: CASSLGGASSYEQYF. The chain has TRBV5-1 and TRBJ2-7, with D tentatively TRBD2 (5 bases). Trimming took off 0 bases at V and 0 bases at J, with 10 bases between the two ends. The CDR3 extends over 15 amino acids. Germline-derived CDR1 and CDR2 are SGHRS and YFSETQ. The full variable domain, rest sourced from reference TRBV5-1 and TRBJ2-7, is KAGVTQTPRYLIKTRGQQVTLSCSPISGHRSVSWYQQTPGQGLQFLFEYFSETQRNKGNFPGRFSGRQFSNSRSEMNVSTLELGDSALYLCASSLGGASSYEQYFGPGTRLTVT.

The chain recombines TRBV10-2 with TRBJ1-1, with D perhaps TRBD1 (5 bases). The CDR3 loop spans 13 amino acids. With 5 bases removed from V and 7 bases from J, the gap between germline ends came to 14 bases. Germline loops: CDR1 WSHSY, CDR2 SAAADI. The DNA for the CDR3 is TGCGCCAGCAGTTTAAGGGCAGGGCGTGAAGCTTTCTTT. Translating it yields CASSLRAGREAFF.

Only one count was recorded for this clone. V is TRBV5-6 and J is TRBJ2-7, with 12 bases fitting TRBD1. V lost 3 bases, J lost 7 bases, and 8 bases stayed unmatched. There are 15 residues in the CDR3. Germline V CDR1 and CDR2: SGHDT, YYEEEE. The CDR3 region has the DNA TGTGCCAGCAGCTCCCTGGGACAGGGGGCTTCTGAGCAGTACTTC. It translates to CASSSLGQGASEQYF. The complete variable domain, with remaining parts taken from reference TRBV5-6 and TRBJ2-7, reads DAGVTQSPTHLIKTRGQQVTLRCSPKSGHDTVSWYQQALGQGPQFIFQYYEEEERQRGNFPDRFSGHQFPNYSSELNVNALLLGDSALYLCASSSLGQGASEQYFGPGTRLTVT.

Concerning this clone: Other DNA sequences in this sample translate to the same CDR3. This chain connects TRBV20-1 to TRBJ1-1; TRBD1 might be the D (6 bases). The V and J ends lost 6 bases and 6 bases respectively, with 11 bases between them. From germline, CDR1 is DFQATT and CDR2 SNEGSKA (reference sequence). There are 11 residues in the CDR3. As DNA, the CDR3 is TGCAGTGCGGAACAGGGAGCTGAAGCTTTCTTT. Protein sequence: CSAEQGAEAFF.

This rearrangement joins TRBV30 to TRBJ2-5, with 11 bases aligning to TRBD1. V was pared by 4 bases and J by 5 bases, with 9 bases of the junction left unmatched. This CDR3 has 15 residues. The germline V gene encodes CDR1 GTSNPN and CDR2 SVGIG (reference sequence). CDR3 nucleotides: TGTGCCTGGACCGCGGGACAGGGGGTAGAGGAGACCCAGTACTTC. Translating gives CAWTAGQGVEETQYF. The full variable domain, with the rest looked up from reference TRBV30 and TRBJ2-5, is SQTIHQWPATLVQPVGSPLSLECTVEGTSNPNLYWYRQAAGRGLQLLFYSVGIGQISSEVPQNLSASRPQDRQFILSSKKLLLSDSGFYLCAWTAGQGVEETQYFGPGTRLLVL.

The chain employs TRBV7-3 and TRBJ1-1, with a possible D match to TRBD1 (6 bases). The CDR3 is 16 amino acids. The V and J ends lost 0 bases and 3 bases respectively, with 14 bases between them. CDR1 and CDR2 from the germline V gene are SGHTA and FQGTGA. The CDR3, as DNA: TGTGCCAGCAGCTTAACGACGGCAGGGGTGTACACTGAAGCTTTCTTT. It yields the protein CASSLTTAGVYTEAFF.

This chain joins TRBV2 and TRBJ2-2; 7 bases are shared with TRBD1. The germline V gene encodes CDR1 SNHLY and CDR2 FYNNEI. After removal of 2 bases from V and 5 bases from J, the junction contained 2 bases not matched to a gene. The CDR3 loop spans 14 amino acids. The CDR3 DNA follows: TGTGCCAGCAGTGAAACAGGGGTTACCGGGGAGCTGTTTTTT. Protein: CASSETGVTGELFF.

V is TRBV7-2 and J is TRBJ2-3; D is uncertain. Per germline, CDR1 SGHTA and CDR2 FQGNSA. Trimming stripped 5 bases from V and 2 bases from J, with 5 bases between. This CDR3 has 12 amino acids. The CDR3 reads CASSLYTDTQYF. The CDR3 DNA is TGTGCCAGCAGCCTCTACACAGATACGCAGTATTTT. The whole variable domain, filled in from reference TRBV7-2 and TRBJ2-3, reads GAGVSQSPSNKVTEKGKDVELRCDPISGHTALYWYRQSLGQGLEFLIYFQGNSAPDKSGLPSDRFSAERTGGSVSTLTIQRTQQEDSAVYLCASSLYTDTQYFGPGTRLTVL.

V gene TRBV5-6 combines with J gene TRBJ2-1; 8 bases align to TRBD1. J was trimmed by 7 bases and V by 3 bases; bases with no gene match: 6. The CDR3 is made up of 14 amino acids. Germline CDR1 SGHDT, CDR2 YYEEEE. The CDR3 sequence is CASSSGTGMNEQFF. The CDR3 DNA is TGTGCCAGCAGCTCCGGGACAGGTATGAATGAGCAGTTCTTC.

The chain uses TRBV5-4 and TRBJ2-1, with a possible D match to TRBD2 (6 bases). Germline CDR1 and CDR2: SGHNT and YYREEE (reference sequence). This CDR3 has 13 residues. V was trimmed by 0 bases and J by 11 bases, leaving 12 bases between them. As DNA, the CDR3 is TGTGCCAGCAGCTTGGTCAAGGGACTCAAGCAGTTCTTC. Its translation is CASSLVKGLKQFF.

This chain joins TRBV18 and TRBJ1-3; tentatively, D is TRBD1 (5 bases). This CDR3 has 16 amino acids. The V gene's germline CDR1 is KGHSH and CDR2 LQKENI. Deletions cut 0 bases from V and 2 bases from J, with 11 bases between. The CDR3 sequence: CASSPPSQGTGNTIYF. Written as DNA, the CDR3 is TGTGCCAGCTCACCACCGTCCCAGGGTACTGGAAACACCATATATTTT.

The J gene is TRBJ2-3, the V gene TRBV11-3, with no clear D. Per the germline V gene, CDR1 is SGHNT and CDR2 is YENEEA. The germline V and J ends were trimmed by 5 bases and 6 bases, with 18 bases remaining between them. The CDR3 runs to 15 residues. This chain's CDR3 is CASSAGRPTYDTQYF. The CDR3 bases are TGTGCCAGCAGCGCTGGCCGTCCCACATACGATACGCAGTATTTT.

This rearrangement joins TRBV18 to TRBJ1-1, with 7 bases that match TRBD1. J was trimmed by 0 bases and V by 2 bases; bases with no gene match: 12. Looked up from germline, CDR1 is KGHSH and CDR2 is LQKENI. The CDR3 is 18 residues long. The CDR3 loop reads CASSPVSTGPPMNTEAFF. The CDR3 DNA reads as TGTGCCAGCTCACCAGTGTCGACAGGGCCCCCGATGAACACTGAAGCTTTCTTT.

Only a few counts were recorded for this clone. The chain links TRBV30 to TRBJ1-5; D is unresolved. With 1 base removed from V and 3 bases from J, the gap between germline ends came to 10 bases. Germline V gene lookup returns CDR1 GTSNPN and CDR2 SVGIG (reference sequence). The length of the CDR3 is 14 residues. This CDR3 reads CAWSETELNQPQHF. The DNA for the CDR3 is TGTGCCTGGAGTGAAACAGAGCTCAATCAGCCCCAGCATTTT.

This clone was detected a few times. This rearrangement joins TRBV7-3 to TRBJ2-1; 10 nucleotides align to TRBD2. The CDR3 contains 15 residues. The J segment lost 3 bases and the V segment lost 4 bases, leaving 3 bases of the junction unmatched. The germline CDR1 and CDR2 sequences are SGHTA and FQGTGA. The CDR3 spells CASSSSGSHYNEQFF. The CDR3 nucleotides read TGTGCCAGCAGCTCTAGCGGGAGTCACTACAATGAGCAGTTCTTC.

The chain has TRBV2 and TRBJ1-1; D remains unclear. V lost 8 bases and J lost 4, with 20 bases in between. The CDR3 runs 15 residues. Germline CDR1 SNHLY, CDR2 FYNNEI. CDR3 sequence: CASREGFGVGTEAFF. CDR3 nucleotide sequence: TGTGCCAGCCGGGAAGGCTTCGGTGTCGGCACTGAAGCTTTCTTT.

The V call is TRBV4-3, the J call TRBJ2-5; 8 bases agree with TRBD1. With V trimmed by 5 bases and J by 2 bases, 10 bases remained unmatched. Germline V CDR1 and CDR2: LGHNA, YSLEER. This CDR3 region has 16 residues. CDR3 residues: CASSYQIRTGQETQYF. The CDR3 DNA is TGCGCCAGCAGCTACCAAATTAGGACAGGGCAAGAGACCCAGTACTTC.

The CDR3 DNA sequence: TGCGCCAGCAGCTTGATCCTAGCGGGGGGCACAGATACGCAGTATTTT. Amino acids: CASSLILAGGTDTQYF. This rearrangement joins TRBV5-1 to TRBJ2-3; the match to TRBD2 covers 10 bases. CDR3 size: 16 residues. The germline CDR1 and CDR2 sequences are SGHRS and YFSETQ. V lost 1 base, J lost 1 base, and 3 bases stayed unmatched.

This chain uses TRBV9 with TRBJ1-2, with D perhaps matching TRBD1 (5 bases). Germline CDR1 is SGDLS and CDR2 is YYNGEE. The length of the CDR3 is 13 residues. V was cut by 0 bases and J by 4 bases, with 7 bases left in between. Here the CDR3 reads CASSVVGPYGYTF. CDR3 DNA: TGTGCCAGCAGCGTAGTGGGGCCCTATGGCTACACCTTC.

The V call is TRBV27, the J call TRBJ2-7; D unresolved. The CDR3 loop spans 13 amino acids. Germline CDR1 reads MNHEY; CDR2 reads SMNVEV (reference sequence). Trimming shortened V by 2 bases and J by 0 bases, and 5 bases separated the two germline ends. The CDR3 DNA reads as TGTGCCAGCAGTTTACTCTTCTCCTACGAGCAGTACTTC. It encodes CASSLLFSYEQYF.

The rearrangement joins TRBV5-4 to TRBJ2-1; a possible D gene is TRBD1 (5 bases). The CDR3 has 12 residues. Between the trimmed V and J ends, which lost 2 bases and 7 bases, there was a span of 7 bases. In germline, CDR1 is SGHNT, CDR2 YYREEE (reference sequence). The CDR3 DNA reads as TGTGCCAGCAGCTTACAGGTAAATGAGCAGTTCTTC. It codes for CASSLQVNEQFF.